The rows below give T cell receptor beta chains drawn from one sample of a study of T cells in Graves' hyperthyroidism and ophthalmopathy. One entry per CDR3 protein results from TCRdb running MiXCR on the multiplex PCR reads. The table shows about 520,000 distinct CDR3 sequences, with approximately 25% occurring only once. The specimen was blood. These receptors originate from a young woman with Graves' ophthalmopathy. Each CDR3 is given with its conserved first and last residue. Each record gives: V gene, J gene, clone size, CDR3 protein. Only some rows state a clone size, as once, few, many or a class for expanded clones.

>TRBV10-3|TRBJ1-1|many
CAINGDSNTEAFF
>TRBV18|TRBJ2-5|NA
CASSPPSYRGQETQYF
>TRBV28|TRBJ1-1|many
CASSPERGLPEAFF
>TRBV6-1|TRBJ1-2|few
CASFSHPGYTF
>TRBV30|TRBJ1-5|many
CAWALGSNQPQHF
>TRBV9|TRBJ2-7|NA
CASSGTSLGQADPYEQYF
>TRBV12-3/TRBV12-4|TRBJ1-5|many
CASSSGGDQPQHF
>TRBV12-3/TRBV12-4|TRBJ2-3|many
CASSRDRVPDTQYF
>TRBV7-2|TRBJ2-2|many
CASSFKLSTGELFF
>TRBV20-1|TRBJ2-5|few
CSASREAGVGETQYF
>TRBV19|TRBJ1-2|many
CASSPQDSQANYGYTF
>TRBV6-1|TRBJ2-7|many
CASSAPGQGNVRQYF
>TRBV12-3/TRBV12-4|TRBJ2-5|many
CASSLTSGFGETQYF
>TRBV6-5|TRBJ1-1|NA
CASSYKPRGWGEAFF
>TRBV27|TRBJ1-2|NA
CASSTHGQGTNYGYTF
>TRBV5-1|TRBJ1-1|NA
CASRGRTGNTEAFF
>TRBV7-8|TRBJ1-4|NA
CASSLALGTGRTEKLFF
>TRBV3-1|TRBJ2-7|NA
CASSHSMTLAGGAEQYF
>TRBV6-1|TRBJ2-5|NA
CASSEGTSGAETQYF
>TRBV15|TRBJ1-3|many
CATSRNQGEAGNTIYF
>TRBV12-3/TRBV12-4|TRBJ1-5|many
CASSWGPHQPQHF
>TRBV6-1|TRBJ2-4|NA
CASRAMVGDIQYF
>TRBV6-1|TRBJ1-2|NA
CASSNGGDYGYTF
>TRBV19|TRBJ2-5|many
CASSPPTGTGKQETQYF
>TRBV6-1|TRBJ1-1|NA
CASSRQVSNTEAFF
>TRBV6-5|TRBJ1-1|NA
CACRLGVNTEAFF
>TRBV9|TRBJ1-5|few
CASSVSGNSNQPQHF
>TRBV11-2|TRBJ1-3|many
CASSPRPTGASGNTIYF
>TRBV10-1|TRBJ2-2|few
CASSPTDFANTGELFF
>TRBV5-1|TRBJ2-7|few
CASSGGSAYEQYF
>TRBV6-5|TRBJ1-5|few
CASSSDNGNQPQHF
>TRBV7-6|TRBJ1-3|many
CASSSGTSGNTIYF
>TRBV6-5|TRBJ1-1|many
CASTRTGGRAFF